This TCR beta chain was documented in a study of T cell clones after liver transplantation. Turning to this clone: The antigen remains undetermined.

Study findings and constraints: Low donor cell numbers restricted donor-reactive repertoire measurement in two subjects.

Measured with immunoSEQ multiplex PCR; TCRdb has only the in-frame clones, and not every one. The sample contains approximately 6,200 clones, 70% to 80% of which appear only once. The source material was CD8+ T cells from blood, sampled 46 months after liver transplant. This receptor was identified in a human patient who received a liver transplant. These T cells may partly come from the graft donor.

For the CDR3, the DNA is TGTGCCAGCTCCCACCGTGGAGGGGCCTCTGGGGCCAACGTCCTGACTTTC. It yields the protein CASSHRGGASGANVLTF. The chain has TRBV18 and TRBJ2-6; weak D call: TRBD2 (6 bases). Deletions cut 6 bases from V and 0 bases from J, with 15 bases between. CDR3 size: 17 residues. CDR1 is KGHSH and CDR2 is LQKENI in the germline V gene.